These 20 T cell receptor beta chains came from one sample sequenced in a study of response to subunit inactivated influenza vaccine. TCRdb recomputed calls from the RT-PCR reads with MiXCR, one row per CDR3 protein. Seen here are about 530,000 distinct CDR3 sequences, 10% to 15% observed once, and the top ten hold around 13%. Sequenced here: PBMCs from blood, sampled 45 days after vaccination. Receptor source: a man in his forties or fifties who received an inactivated influenza vaccine.

The chain recombines TRBV9 with TRBJ2-7; TRBD1 aligns across 9 bases. Germline CDR1 and CDR2: SGDLS and YYNGEE. Unmatched junction bases numbered 9, after V lost 4 bases and J lost 4 bases. CDR3 length: 15 residues. The CDR3 spells CASSPGTGLSYEQYF. CDR3 in DNA: TGTGCCAGCAGCCCCGGGACAGGGTTAAGTTACGAGCAGTACTTC.

The genes are TRBV7-8 and TRBJ2-1, with 8 positions matching TRBD2. This CDR3 contains 16 residues. The V segment lost 5 bases and the J segment 14 bases; nucleotides outside the gene matches: 20. Germline assignment: CDR1 SGHVS and CDR2 FQNEAQ. The CDR3 is CASSPGNSGVPAVKFF. In DNA, the CDR3 is TGTGCCAGCAGCCCAGGGAATAGCGGGGTCCCCGCGGTGAAGTTCTTC.

The rearrangement uses TRBV12-3 or TRBV12-4 and TRBJ2-1; D gene uncertain. V lost 6 bases to trimming and J lost 0 bases, with 9 bases between them. This CDR3 has 14 amino acids. CDR3: CASSGTYSYNEQFF. The CDR3 nucleotides are TGTGCCAGCAGCGGCACTTACTCCTACAATGAGCAGTTCTTC.

The chain is built from TRBV5-1 and TRBJ2-1, with D possibly TRBD1 on 5 matching bases. The ends were cut back, 4 bases at V and 10 bases at J, with 21 bases in the middle. The CDR3 sequence is 15 residues long. CDR1 is SGHRS, CDR2 YFSETQ, per germline. The CDR3 protein is CASSPEGRTSGEQFF. The CDR3 DNA is TGCGCCAGCAGCCCGGAAGGTCGGACAAGTGGCGAGCAGTTCTTC.

This clonotype occurred a few times. This sequence joins TRBV5-1 and TRBJ2-2; D may be TRBD1 (5 bases). Germline values: CDR1 SGHRS, CDR2 YFSETQ. V dropped 3 bases and J dropped 0 bases, with 9 bases sitting between them. The CDR3 totals 15 residues. As DNA, the CDR3 is TGCGCCAGCAGCTCGGACACATCGAACACCGGGGAGCTGTTTTTT. It is translated as CASSSDTSNTGELFF.

This clonotype showed up just a few times. The CDR3 region is CSARGPTRYYEQYF. In DNA form, the CDR3 reads TGCAGTGCTAGAGGTCCTACCAGGTACTACGAGCAGTACTTC. This sequence joins TRBV20-1 and TRBJ2-7; D uncertain. The V gene's germline CDR1 is DFQATT and CDR2 SNEGSKA (reference sequence). The CDR3 sequence is 14 residues long. Deletions cut 1 base from V and 3 bases from J, with 13 bases between.

This clonotype has just a few counts. The chain is built from TRBV29-1 and TRBJ2-5, with unresolved D. The CDR3 consists of 10 residues. CDR1 and CDR2 (germline): SQVTM, ANQGSEA. With 4 bases removed from V and 5 bases from J, the gap between germline ends came to 5 bases. Here the CDR3 reads CSVVRETQYF. CDR3 coding DNA: TGCAGCGTTGTAAGGGAGACCCAGTACTTC.

This clonotype was counted between two and nine times. This chain connects TRBV5-1 to TRBJ2-1, with a weak D call TRBD1 (5 bases). Between the trimmed V and J ends, which lost 3 bases and 8 bases, there was a span of 18 bases. CDR1 SGHRS and CDR2 YFSETQ come from the germline V gene. This CDR3 has 15 amino acids. CDR3 protein: CASSSGWGPTDEQFF. CDR3 DNA: TGCGCCAGCAGCTCCGGATGGGGCCCGACGGATGAGCAGTTCTTC.

This clonotype was counted a few times. The chain carries TRBV9 and TRBJ1-6, with D unresolved. Trimming removed 7 bases at V and 7 bases at J, with 18 bases between. The germline V gene encodes CDR1 SGDLS and CDR2 YYNGEE. This CDR3 contains 15 residues. CDR3 in amino acids: CASGLEDGRNSPLHF. CDR3 DNA: TGTGCCAGCGGCCTCGAAGACGGTCGCAATTCACCCCTCCACTTT.

This chain's CDR3 is CASSLGEFRPEQFF. CDR3 sequence (DNA): TGCGCCAGCAGCCTAGGGGAGTTCAGACCCGAGCAGTTCTTC. The rearrangement uses TRBV5-1 and TRBJ2-1; D is perhaps TRBD1 or TRBD2 (5 bases each). Trimming took 4 bases from V and 10 from J, leaving 18 bases between them. This CDR3 spans 14 amino acids. The germline V gene encodes CDR1 SGHRS and CDR2 YFSETQ.

The gene calls are TRBV6-2 or TRBV6-3 and TRBJ2-5; TRBD2 aligns across 7 bases. V lost 2 bases to trimming and J lost 4 bases; unmatched junction nucleotides: 4. This CDR3 comprises 14 residues. Per the germline V gene, CDR1 is MNHEY and CDR2 is SVGEGT. The CDR3 is CASSYPGLLETQYF. The DNA of the CDR3 is TGTGCCAGCAGTTACCCGGGACTATTAGAGACCCAGTACTTC.

This clonotype was detected many times. This chain joins TRBV20-1 and TRBJ2-5; 14 nucleotides align to TRBD2. Germline V gene data show CDR1 as DFQATT and CDR2 as SNEGSKA (reference sequence). The J segment lost 5 bases and the V segment lost 3 bases, leaving 2 bases of the junction unmatched. This CDR3 region has 14 residues. CDR3 nucleotide sequence: TGCAGTGCTAGGGGACTAGCGGGAGTCGAGACCCAGTACTTC. Protein sequence: CSARGLAGVETQYF.

The chain's CDR3 is CASSRDQEEEKLFF. CDR3 nucleotide sequence: TGTGCCAGCAGTCGGGACCAAGAAGAGGAAAAACTGTTTTTT. V is TRBV28 and J is TRBJ1-4; tentative D call: TRBD1 (5 bases). Trimming stripped 5 bases from V and 8 bases from J, with 15 bases between. From germline, CDR1 is MDHEN and CDR2 SYDVKM. The CDR3 sequence is 14 residues long.

The rearrangement joins TRBV14 to TRBJ2-3, with 8 bases that match TRBD1. V shed 3 bases and J 4 bases; nucleotides not matched to a gene: 9. Germline CDR1 SGHDN, CDR2 FVKESK. The CDR3 is made up of 16 amino acids. The CDR3 DNA follows: TGTGCCAGCAGCCAGAGAGGCAGGGGGCGATCAGATACGCAGTATTTT. Amino acid sequence: CASSQRGRGRSDTQYF. The complete variable domain, with remaining parts taken from reference TRBV14 and TRBJ2-3, reads EAGVTQFPSHSVIEKGQTVTLRCDPISGHDNLYWYRRVMGKEIKFLLHFVKESKQDESGMPNNRFLAERTGGTYSTLKVQPAELEDSGVYFCASSQRGRGRSDTQYFGPGTRLTVL.

This clonotype was observed a few times. The V and J genes are TRBV7-2 and TRBJ2-5; D possibly uses TRBD1 or TRBD2 (6 bases each). V was cut by 3 bases and J by 5 bases, with 13 bases left in between. There are 14 residues in the CDR3. CDR1 and CDR2 (germline): SGHTA, FQGNSA. The CDR3 nucleotides read TGTGCCAGCAGCTTCTTCGGGGGCCTGGAGACCCAGTACTTC. Translation gives CASSFFGGLETQYF.

CDR3 sequence (DNA): TGCGCCAGCAGCTTAACAGGACAGGGGTGGGGAGAGACCCAGTACTTC. This gives the protein CASSLTGQGWGETQYF. V gene TRBV5-1 combines with J gene TRBJ2-5; 9 bases map to TRBD1. J gave up 4 bases and V 2 bases, and 9 bases lay outside the gene matches. CDR3 length equals 16 residues. Per germline, CDR1 SGHRS and CDR2 YFSETQ.

This chain joins TRBV5-1 and TRBJ2-6; TRBD2 agrees at 7 bases. The CDR3 is made up of 18 amino acids. The junction had 9 bases not matched to a gene; V was cut back by 0 bases and J by 3 bases. Germline V gene sequence: CDR1 SGHRS, CDR2 YFSETQ. The CDR3 loop reads CASSLVYSGGGGANVLTF. The CDR3, as DNA: TGCGCCAGCAGCTTGGTTTATTCGGGGGGAGGTGGGGCCAACGTCCTGACTTTC.

This clonotype turned up a few times. The chain links TRBV10-3 to TRBJ2-2; D may be TRBD2 (6 bases). The CDR3 length is 15 residues. Trimming shortened V by 6 bases and J by 5 bases, and 16 bases separated the two germline ends. Looked up from germline, CDR1 is ENHRY and CDR2 is SYGVKD. The chain's CDR3 is CAISEAPAGTGELFF. CDR3 in DNA: TGTGCCATCAGCGAGGCCCCGGCGGGGACCGGGGAGCTGTTTTTT.

Only a few counts were recorded for this clonotype. J is TRBJ2-3 and V is TRBV7-2; 8 positions agree with TRBD2. Germline assignment: CDR1 SGHTA and CDR2 FQGNSA. The V and J ends lost 7 bases and 0 bases, in that order; junction bases with no gene match: 12. The CDR3 spans 17 residues. CDR3 nucleotides: TGTGCCAGCACCCCCACTAGCGGCCAAATAAGCACAGATACGCAGTATTTT. Its translation is CASTPTSGQISTDTQYF.

This clonotype was seen at least ten times. This chain uses TRBV10-3 with TRBJ1-2; the D gene is possibly TRBD1 (6 bases). CDR3 length equals 14 residues. Germline V CDR1 and CDR2: ENHRY, SYGVKD. Trimming removed 6 bases from V and 5 bases from J, with 16 bases in between. In DNA, the CDR3 is TGTGCCATCAGCCGGGACATATTATTTTATGGCTACACCTTC. Protein sequence: CAISRDILFYGYTF.